The present entry profiles one TCR beta chain with its context. Sequence at one end of the junction differs from germline and may be a read error. CDR1 and CDR2 from the germline V gene are MRHNA and SNTAGT. The CDR3 is 13 amino acids. The source of the sample is a study of control samples from healthy donors and cancer patients. Repertoires were generated with immunoSEQ multiplex PCR, while TCRdb's copy carries only in-frame clones and drops some. The table shows 45,000 or so clones, with around 90% occurring only once. This clonotype originated in a woman aged 40 to 49 with head and neck cancer. What was sequenced was PBMCs. The rearrangement links TRBV6-4 to TRBJ1-1; D perhaps matches TRBD1 (6 bases). As DNA, the CDR3 is TGTGCCAGCAGTGACATGGCCGGGGACATTCTTATCTTT. This gives the protein CASSDMAGDILIF.